Below, 17 T cell receptor beta chains from the same sample are listed, as sequenced in a study of T cells in Graves' hyperthyroidism and ophthalmopathy. Amplification of TCR beta CDR3 regions used RNA as the template. The HTBI primer set was used in a first-round RT-PCR of the TCR CDR3. TCRdb re-derived calls from the multiplex PCR reads in MiXCR, one entry per CDR3 protein. The sample lists 410,000 or so distinct CDR3 sequences; approximately 15% were seen once. The sequencing input was blood. The receptors here all came from a man aged 18 to 29 with Graves' ophthalmopathy.

The sample holds many counts of this clonotype. This rearrangement joins TRBV5-1 to TRBJ1-4; TRBD1 matches at 8 bases. The CDR3 sequence is 14 residues long. Germline CDR1 reads SGHRS; CDR2 reads YFSETQ. J was trimmed by 8 bases and V by 3 bases; bases with no gene match: 6. CDR3 amino acids: CASSYQGADEKLFF. CDR3 sequence (DNA): TGCGCCAGCAGCTACCAGGGGGCGGACGAAAAACTGTTTTTT.

This clonotype was detected ten times or more. The chain couples TRBV24-1 to TRBJ2-5, with D perhaps matching TRBD1 (6 bases). V lost 2 bases, J lost 2 bases, and 11 bases lay in between. In germline, CDR1 is KGHDR, CDR2 SFDVKD. The CDR3 consists of 15 residues. CDR3 loop: CATSDSPDRQETQYF. The CDR3 nucleotides are TGTGCCACCAGTGATTCACCGGACAGACAAGAGACCCAGTACTTC.

This clonotype was seen repeatedly, ten times or more. The chain uses TRBV7-8 and TRBJ1-4; 7 bases align to TRBD1. Germline V gene sequence: CDR1 SGHVS, CDR2 FQNEAQ. This CDR3 is built from 15 residues. Trimming at V came to 0 bases and at J to 11 bases, leaving 9 bases not matched to a gene. Written as DNA, the CDR3 is TGTGCCAGCAGCTTAGCAGGGGGCGGGTTTGAGAAACTGTTTTTT. It is translated as CASSLAGGGFEKLFF.

This clonotype was counted at least ten times. The CDR3 is CSARPPIAGGTDTQYF. The CDR3 nucleotides are TGCAGTGCTAGACCCCCAATAGCGGGAGGGACAGATACGCAGTATTTT. This chain links TRBV20-1 with TRBJ2-3; 11 nucleotides match TRBD2. Germline V gene lookup returns CDR1 DFQATT and CDR2 SNEGSKA (reference sequence). Germline trimming cut 2 bases from V and 3 bases from J; bases unmatched to any gene: 7. The CDR3 is 16 amino acids.

This clonotype was seen a handful of times. A much larger clone is a single base away; this may be a read error. The J gene is TRBJ1-4, the V gene TRBV6-1; D unclear. Germline CDR1 MNHNS, CDR2 SASEGT. This CDR3 region has 14 residues. Trimming took 6 bases from V and 3 from J, leaving 11 bases between them. CDR3 sequence reads: CASSATAANEKLFF. As DNA, the CDR3 is TGTGCCAGCAGCGCGACGGCAGCTAATGAAAAACTGTTTTTT.

The CDR3 region is CASSLMGIDTGELFF. CDR3 nucleotides: TGTGCCAGCAGCTTGATGGGGATTGACACCGGGGAGCTGTTTTTT. The chain recombines TRBV5-6 with TRBJ2-2; D is undetermined. The ends were cut back, 1 base at V and 3 bases at J, with 10 bases in the middle. The CDR3 consists of 15 residues. CDR1 is SGHDT, CDR2 YYEEEE, per germline.

This clonotype occurred many times. The genes are TRBV20-1 and TRBJ1-6; D gene ambiguous. Trimming pared 0 bases from V and 7 bases from J, leaving 7 bases between. CDR1 and CDR2 from the germline V gene are DFQATT and SNEGSKA (reference sequence). The CDR3 loop spans 13 amino acids. The CDR3 protein is CSARDVGNSPLHF. CDR3 DNA sequence: TGCAGTGCTAGAGATGTGGGGAATTCACCCCTCCACTTT.

Many counts were recorded for this clonotype. The chain's CDR3 is CSAGLPRGLNEQFF. Written as DNA, the CDR3 is TGCAGTGCTGGACTTCCCAGGGGGCTTAATGAGCAGTTCTTC. The chain employs TRBV20-1 and TRBJ2-1; 8 positions agree with TRBD1. Germline CDR1 reads DFQATT; CDR2 reads SNEGSKA (reference sequence). This CDR3 has 14 amino acids. Losses at the gene ends were 5 bases for V and 7 bases for J; bases not matched to a gene: 10.

This clonotype was observed a few times. This may stem from a read error, because a much larger clone lies one nucleotide away. The chain has TRBV3-1 and TRBJ2-7, with 7 bases lining up with TRBD1. This CDR3 comprises 15 residues. Germline assignment: CDR1 LGHDT and CDR2 YNNKEL (reference sequence). The CDR3 protein is CAGSPAPGQTYEQYF. As DNA, the CDR3 is TGTGCCGGCAGCCCCGCCCCGGGACAGACCTACGAGCAGTACTTC.

This clonotype was observed a handful of times. The rearrangement uses TRBV6-1 and TRBJ1-6; D not certain. From germline, CDR1 is MNHNS and CDR2 SASEGT. The V end was cut by 4 bases, the J end by 6 bases, with 16 bases between. The CDR3 totals 16 residues. The CDR3 DNA is TGTGCCAGCAGTGGCCTCTCGGCCAGGCTTAATTCACCCCTCCACTTT. Its protein is CASSGLSARLNSPLHF.

There are many counts of this clonotype. The rearrangement uses TRBV4-1 and TRBJ2-3; 10 positions match TRBD1. Germline V lookup: CDR1 MGHRA, CDR2 YSYEKL. The V segment lost 2 bases and the J segment 4 bases; nucleotides outside the gene matches: 3. CDR3 size: 15 residues. The CDR3 reads CASSQRTGGPDTQYF. CDR3 nucleotides: TGCGCCAGCAGCCAAAGGACAGGGGGACCAGATACGCAGTATTTT.

This clonotype has at least ten counts. The gene calls are TRBV7-9 and TRBJ2-3; D gene unclear. Germline assignment: CDR1 SEHNR and CDR2 FQNEAQ (reference sequence). The CDR3 runs to 12 residues. Trimming took 6 bases from V and 6 from J, leaving 10 bases between them. CDR3 loop: CASRAASDTQYF. CDR3 sequence (DNA): TGTGCCAGCAGAGCTGCATCCGATACGCAGTATTTT. The entire variable domain, with the rest obtained from reference TRBV7-9 and TRBJ2-3, is as follows: DTGVSQNPRHKITKRGQNVTFRCDPISEHNRLYWYRQTLGQGPEFLTYFQNEAQLEKSRLLSDRFSAERPKGSFSTLEIQRTEQGDSAMYLCASRAASDTQYFGPGTRLTVL.

As to this clonotype: This may be a read error, as it is one base from a much larger clone. The V gene is TRBV6-2 or TRBV6-3, the J gene TRBJ1-2; tentatively, D is TRBD1 (5 bases). The CDR3 has 12 amino acids. The germline V gene encodes CDR1 MNHEY and CDR2 SVGEGT. DNA for the CDR3: TGTGCCAGCAGTTCGCCCGGGGGTGGCTACGCCTTC. Protein sequence: CASSSPGGGYAF.

This clonotype was detected ten times or more. The genes are TRBV10-3 and TRBJ2-1; perhaps TRBD2 as D (5 bases). The CDR3 totals 15 residues. Deletions cut 9 bases from V and 0 bases from J, with 15 bases between. CDR1 is ENHRY and CDR2 is SYGVKD in the germline V gene. DNA of the CDR3: TGTGCCATGGGTGGGAGTTCCACCTCCTACAATGAGCAGTTCTTC. It encodes CAMGGSSTSYNEQFF.

In this sample, this clonotype turned up a few times. V usage is TRBV19 and J usage is TRBJ1-2; weak D call: TRBD1 (5 bases). CDR1 is LNHDA and CDR2 is SQIVND in the germline V gene (reference sequence). Trimming took 3 bases from V and 2 from J, leaving 10 bases between them. The CDR3 sequence is 14 residues long. The CDR3 bases are TGTGCCAGTAGTATTTGGCACAGGAACTATGGCTACACCTTC. It translates to CASSIWHRNYGYTF.

This clonotype has ten or more counts. V and J are TRBV3-1 and TRBJ2-1; TRBD2 agrees at 16 bases. The germline gives CDR1 LGHDT, CDR2 YNNKEL (reference sequence). Losses at the gene ends were 5 bases for V and 9 bases for J; bases not matched to a gene: 7. The CDR3 sequence is 16 residues long. The CDR3 reads CASSWGTSGRGPEQFF. Written as DNA, the CDR3 is TGTGCCAGCAGCTGGGGGACTAGCGGGAGGGGTCCTGAGCAGTTCTTC.

In its sample, this clonotype was seen a few times. The J gene is TRBJ1-5, the V gene TRBV19; no firm D call. The germline V and J ends were trimmed by 1 base and 10 bases, with 5 bases remaining between them. The CDR3 is 11 amino acids. Germline V gene sequence: CDR1 LNHDA, CDR2 SQIVND (reference sequence). DNA for the CDR3: TGTGCCAGTAGTATAGGCGGACCCCAGCATTTT. The encoded protein is CASSIGGPQHF.